The 31 T cell receptor beta chains given below trace back to one sample, sequenced in a study of metastatic and nonmetastatic thyroid tumors (dated by TCRdb to 2020 to 2022). The method was PCR. Instrument used: Illumina HiSeq 4000. TCRdb trimmed the raw reads at Q25, called clones with MiXCR and kept productive beta chains. A total of roughly 9,500 clones appear in this sample, under 30% of them only once. Of the sample, under 25% is held by the ten largest clones. No treatment had been received by any patient before thyroid surgery. The source material was tumor tissue. Receptors were obtained from a female donor with papillary thyroid cancer or a benign thyroid nodule (not recorded which). Some clones in this sample may be carry-over from other donors' samples.

This clone is medium-sized by share. The V gene is TRBV4-1, the J gene TRBJ2-3; the D gene could be TRBD1 or TRBD2 (6 bases each). Germline V gene lookup returns CDR1 MGHRA and CDR2 YSYEKL. The germline V and J ends were trimmed by 4 bases and 3 bases, with 17 bases remaining between them. The CDR3 totals 16 residues. The CDR3 region has the DNA TGCGCCAGCAGCCCGACCCTGGGGGCGGGAACAGATACGCAGTATTTT. It yields the protein CASSPTLGAGTDTQYF.

In its sample, this clone was seen a few times. The V gene is TRBV19, the J gene TRBJ2-5; maybe TRBD2 (6 bases). This CDR3 is built from 13 residues. V lost 6 bases and J 4 bases, leaving 12 bases between the germline ends. Germline lookup yields CDR1 LNHDA and CDR2 SQIVND (reference sequence). The DNA of the CDR3 is TGTGCCAGTAGCAGGGACTTTGGAGAGACCCAGTACTTC. This encodes CASSRDFGETQYF.

The V gene is TRBV7-9, the J gene TRBJ1-4; perhaps TRBD1 as D (6 bases). The CDR3 runs to 15 residues. Trimming removed 2 bases at V and 8 bases at J, with 15 bases between. Germline CDR1 is SEHNR and CDR2 is FQNEAQ (reference sequence). The CDR3 nucleotides read TGTGCCAGCAGCTTAAGGCAGGGGACGGGGGAAAAACTGTTTTTT. Translated, it gives CASSLRQGTGEKLFF.

Many counts were recorded for this clone. The chain couples TRBV11-3 to TRBJ2-1, with a weak D call TRBD2 (6 bases). The CDR3 length is 16 residues. V lost 5 bases to trimming and J lost 2 bases, with 16 bases between them. The V gene's germline CDR1 is SGHNT and CDR2 YENEEA. CDR3 loop: CASSPRVGGAYNEQFF. The CDR3 nucleotides read TGTGCCAGCAGCCCCCGAGTTGGCGGGGCCTACAATGAGCAGTTCTTC.

This clone showed up just a few times. V gene TRBV28 combines with J gene TRBJ1-1; D unresolved. Trimming pared 5 bases from V and 1 base from J, leaving 17 bases between. The V gene's germline CDR1 is MDHEN and CDR2 SYDVKM. This CDR3 has 16 residues. In DNA, the CDR3 is TGTGCCAGCAGTCCCCTCCCTGATCTGGGGAACACTGAAGCTTTCTTT. This encodes CASSPLPDLGNTEAFF.

This clone came up a few times. V usage is TRBV6-5 and J usage is TRBJ1-3; no definite D call. Germline CDR1 reads MNHEY; CDR2 reads SVGAGI. V gave up 0 bases and J gave up 6 bases, with 12 bases separating them. The CDR3 runs to 15 residues. The CDR3 region has the DNA TGTGCCAGCAGTTACTCGACGAGTCGGGAAAACACCATATATTTT. It specifies CASSYSTSRENTIYF.

Within the sample, this clone is medium-sized. The chain uses TRBV30 and TRBJ1-4, with a tentative D call TRBD1 (6 bases). This CDR3 region has 18 residues. Germline-derived CDR1 and CDR2 are GTSNPN and SVGIG (reference sequence). The V end was cut by 3 bases, the J end by 8 bases, with 28 bases between. Written as DNA, the CDR3 is TGTGCCTGGAGATCCAATGGAGCTAGAAGGGGGGGAAGGGAAAAACTGTTTTTT. This codes for CAWRSNGARRGGREKLFF.

J is TRBJ2-7 and V is TRBV5-6; D is unclear. This CDR3 has 13 amino acids. Trimming took 4 bases from V and 2 from J, leaving 10 bases between them. Germline CDR1 and CDR2: SGHDT and YYEEEE. The chain's CDR3 is CASSPRPPYEQYF. As DNA, the CDR3 is TGTGCCAGCAGCCCCCGTCCCCCCTACGAGCAGTACTTC.

The chain links TRBV7-8 to TRBJ2-7, with 8 bases identical to TRBD1. CDR1 and CDR2 (germline): SGHVS, FQNEAQ. V trimming: 2 bases; J trimming: 5 bases; junction bases outside the gene matches: 8. The length of the CDR3 is 15 residues. For the CDR3, the DNA is TGTGCCAGCAGCTTATCCGGGACAGGTCGCGACGAGCAGTACTTC. Amino acid sequence: CASSLSGTGRDEQYF.

Turning to this clone: Without the conserved terminal phenylalanine or tryptophan, this CDR3 likely stems from a read error. V usage is TRBV3-1 and J usage is TRBJ2-3; 11 bases line up with TRBD2. The V gene's germline CDR1 is LGHDT and CDR2 YNNKEL (reference sequence). V trimming: 3 bases; J trimming: 7 bases; junction bases outside the gene matches: 9. The CDR3 is 16 amino acids. The CDR3 region is CASSQHPGTSGYTQYS. The CDR3 region has the DNA TGTGCCAGCAGCCAGCATCCCGGGACTAGCGGCTATACGCAGTATTCT.

This clone was observed a handful of times. The CDR3 is CAHRGLAGDGEQFF. CDR3 nucleotides: TGTGCCCATCGCGGACTAGCGGGAGACGGGGAGCAGTTCTTC. The chain joins TRBV10-3 to TRBJ2-1; TRBD2 matches 13 bases. The germline CDR1 and CDR2 sequences are ENHRY and SYGVKD. CDR3 size: 14 residues. Unmatched junction bases numbered 11, after V lost 11 bases and J lost 10 bases.

This clone showed up many times. The chain recombines TRBV3-1 with TRBJ1-2; D is unclear. CDR1 LGHDT and CDR2 YNNKEL come from the germline V gene (reference sequence). Trimming stripped 0 bases from V and 3 bases from J, with 8 bases between. This CDR3 is built from 14 residues. CDR3: CASSQDGGYYGYTF. The CDR3 DNA sequence: TGTGCCAGCAGCCAAGATGGAGGTTACTATGGCTACACCTTC.

About this clone: A much more abundant neighbour one base away suggests this may be a read error. The chain carries TRBV5-1 and TRBJ2-7; D is perhaps TRBD1 or TRBD2 (5 bases each). The length of the CDR3 is 14 residues. The V end was cut by 3 bases, the J end by 3 bases, with 13 bases between. Germline CDR1 and CDR2: SGHRS and YFSETQ. CDR3 DNA sequence: TGCGCCAGCAGCTCGAGGGGAGATGTCTACGAGCAGTACTTC. It is translated as CASSSRGDVYEQYF.

This clone was picked up many times. This sequence may be a read error, since a much larger clone differs from it by one base. The chain recombines TRBV7-9 with TRBJ1-1; 8 bases align to TRBD1. The CDR3 is 14 residues long. Germline-derived CDR1 and CDR2 are SEHNR and FQNEAQ (reference sequence). J was trimmed by 6 bases and V by 1 base; bases with no gene match: 4. The CDR3 sequence: CASSLGQGSAEAFF. The CDR3 DNA follows: TGTGCCAGCAGCTTAGGACAGGGGAGCGCTGAAGCTTTCTTT.

The gene calls are TRBV2 and TRBJ1-5; tentatively, D is TRBD1 (5 bases). Deletions cut 2 bases from V and 2 bases from J, with 13 bases between. The length of the CDR3 is 16 residues. The germline CDR1 and CDR2 sequences are SNHLY and FYNNEI. CDR3 protein: CASSELRGSGNQPQHF. The CDR3 nucleotides read TGTGCCAGCAGTGAACTTCGGGGGAGTGGCAATCAGCCCCAGCATTTT.

This clone was seen ten or more times. CDR3 in DNA: TGTGCCAGCAGCTGGCGGGGGCAAGAGACCCAGTACTTC. Translating gives CASSWRGQETQYF. The chain links TRBV5-6 to TRBJ2-5, with 7 bases matching TRBD2. In germline, CDR1 is SGHDT, CDR2 YYEEEE. The ends lost 3 bases at V and 2 bases at J; junction bases unmatched: 1. CDR3 length equals 13 residues.

This chain joins TRBV20-1 and TRBJ2-3; D is ambiguous. This CDR3 is built from 11 residues. In germline, CDR1 is DFQATT, CDR2 SNEGSKA (reference sequence). V shed 4 bases and J shed 11 bases, with 13 bases lying between them. CDR3 region: CSAIDGIKQYF. In nucleotides, the CDR3 is TGCAGTGCTATAGATGGTATAAAGCAGTATTTT.

This clone has more than one count but fewer than ten. The rearrangement links TRBV12-3 or TRBV12-4 to TRBJ2-7; 14 bases are shared with TRBD2. V gave up 3 bases and J gave up 0 bases; unmatched junction bases: 1. The CDR3 runs to 16 residues. CDR3 residues: CASSLGLAGASYEQYF. The CDR3 coding sequence is TGTGCCAGCAGTTTGGGACTAGCGGGAGCCTCCTACGAGCAGTACTTC.

This clone rates as medium-sized (0.01 to 0.1%). Other DNA sequences of this sample code for an identical CDR3. V and J are TRBV20-1 and TRBJ2-1; D assignment may be TRBD1 or TRBD2 (5 bases each). CDR3 length equals 19 residues. Trimming removed 3 bases from V and 0 bases from J, with 24 bases in between. The germline gives CDR1 DFQATT, CDR2 SNEGSKA (reference sequence). The CDR3 DNA sequence: TGCAGTGCTAGCAATTCACGGGGACGGACTGCCATCTCCTACAATGAGCAGTTCTTC. Protein: CSASNSRGRTAISYNEQFF.

The chain uses TRBV28 and TRBJ2-7, with D possibly being TRBD2 (6 bases). Trimming cost V 6 bases and J 1 base, with 25 bases left between them. Germline values: CDR1 MDHEN, CDR2 SYDVKM. This CDR3 contains 18 residues. This CDR3 is CASSHRRDSGPISYEQYF. The CDR3 DNA sequence: TGTGCCAGCAGCCATAGGCGAGATAGCGGCCCGATATCCTACGAGCAGTACTTC.

By its share, this clone is medium-sized. The chain links TRBV7-9 to TRBJ2-2, with TRBD2 matching 15 bases. The germline CDR1 and CDR2 sequences are SEHNR and FQNEAQ (reference sequence). The CDR3 contains 18 residues. The V and J ends lost 6 bases and 3 bases, in that order; junction bases with no gene match: 8. CDR3 in amino acids: CASSSWTSGRGDTGELFF. The DNA for the CDR3 is TGTGCCAGCAGTTCGTGGACTAGCGGGAGGGGAGACACCGGGGAGCTGTTTTTT.

This rearrangement joins TRBV20-1 to TRBJ2-3; TRBD2 aligns across 8 bases. From germline, CDR1 is DFQATT and CDR2 SNEGSKA (reference sequence). The CDR3 has 14 residues. After removal of 6 bases from V and 5 bases from J, the junction contained 10 bases not matched to a gene. CDR3 loop: CSALAGDGGDTQYF. The CDR3 DNA is TGCAGTGCCCTAGCGGGTGATGGAGGAGATACGCAGTATTTT.

This clone showed up just a few times. The junction and the germline gene differ at one end; a read error may be behind it. V usage is TRBV7-3 and J usage is TRBJ2-1; possible D gene TRBD1, 5 bases. CDR3 length: 15 residues. Per germline, CDR1 SGHTA and CDR2 FQGTGA. The CDR3 here is CASSFRQGMNNVQFF. The CDR3 nucleotides read TGTGCCAGCAGCTTTCGGCAGGGTATGAACAATGTGCAGTTCTTC.

As concerns this clone: A much larger clone differs by one base, so this may be a read error. The V and J genes are TRBV7-9 and TRBJ2-1; the match to TRBD1 covers 9 bases. The J call may not be correct, given that the DNA end is closer to TRBJ2-5. The CDR3 covers 16 residues. Germline V gives CDR1 SEHNR, CDR2 FQNEAQ (reference sequence). The CDR3 DNA reads as TGTGTCAGCAGAGCAGACGGGACAGGGTGGACAGAGACCCAGTACTTC. Translating it yields CVSRADGTGWTETQYF.

This clone was seen a handful of times. Mismatch with germline at one junction end may stem from a read error. This chain connects TRBV7-2 to TRBJ2-5; the D call may be TRBD1 or TRBD2 (5 bases each). Germline CDR1 is SGHTA and CDR2 is FQGNSA. CDR3 length: 12 residues. The CDR3 protein is CASSWGGCTRYF. CDR3 DNA: TGTGCCAGCAGCTGGGGCGGGTGCACCCGGTACTTC.

Points on this clone: Being one base from a much bigger clone, this may be a read error. The chain couples TRBV5-4 to TRBJ2-7; tentatively, D is TRBD2 (6 bases). The V gene lost 3 bases and the J gene lost 10 bases, with 17 bases spanning the gap. The CDR3 consists of 13 residues. CDR1 and CDR2 (germline): SGHNT, YYREEE (reference sequence). The CDR3 sequence: CASSWDSSGDQYF. CDR3 in DNA: TGTGCCAGCAGCTGGGACTCTTCGGGGGATCAGTACTTC.

The V and J genes are TRBV6-1 and TRBJ2-7; 10 positions match TRBD1. V lost 6 bases to trimming and J lost 5 bases; unmatched junction nucleotides: 16. The CDR3 extends over 17 amino acids. Germline CDR1 is MNHNS and CDR2 is SASEGT. The CDR3 loop is CASSAGQGYGNWDEQYF. For the CDR3, the DNA is TGTGCCAGCAGCGCGGGACAGGGGTATGGGAATTGGGACGAGCAGTACTTC.

V gene TRBV19 combines with J gene TRBJ2-5; TRBD1 matches 8 bases. V gave up 3 bases and J gave up 7 bases; unmatched junction bases: 10. CDR1 is LNHDA, CDR2 SQIVND, per germline (reference sequence). The length of the CDR3 is 15 residues. Here the CDR3 reads CASSINGDRSGTQYF. In DNA form, the CDR3 reads TGTGCCAGTAGTATCAACGGGGACAGGTCTGGGACCCAGTACTTC. Drawing the rest from reference TRBV19 and TRBJ2-5, the complete variable domain is DGGITQSPKYLFRKEGQNVTLSCEQNLNHDAMYWYRQDPGQGLRLIYYSQIVNDFQKGDIAEGYSVSREKKESFPLTVTSAQKNPTAFYLCASSINGDRSGTQYFGPGTRLLVL.

The chain uses TRBV5-6 and TRBJ2-1; D uncertain. The V and J ends lost 2 bases and 11 bases respectively, with 14 bases between them. Germline V gene lookup returns CDR1 SGHDT and CDR2 YYEEEE. This CDR3 contains 13 residues. Here the CDR3 reads CASSFVLGSKQFF. The CDR3 nucleotides read TGTGCCAGCAGCTTTGTTTTGGGGTCCAAGCAGTTCTTC.

This clone was seen a handful of times. The V and J genes are TRBV2 and TRBJ2-6; TRBD1 matches at 11 bases. In germline, CDR1 is SNHLY, CDR2 FYNNEI. V shed 6 bases, J shed 3 bases, and the junction held 4 bases outside the gene matches. The CDR3 spans 16 residues. The CDR3 sequence is CASSGQGALGANVLTF. CDR3 sequence (DNA): TGTGCCAGCAGCGGACAGGGGGCCCTTGGGGCCAACGTCCTGACTTTC.

There are a few counts of this clone. The gene calls are TRBV6-2 or TRBV6-3 and TRBJ2-5; 7 bases map to TRBD1. There are 15 residues in the CDR3. V gave up 4 bases and J gave up 9 bases; unmatched junction bases: 14. Germline-derived CDR1 and CDR2 are MNHEY and SVGEGT. The CDR3 DNA sequence: TGTGCCAGCAGTTCACTGGACAGGCGTAAGAGACCCCAGTACTTC. Translating it yields CASSSLDRRKRPQYF.